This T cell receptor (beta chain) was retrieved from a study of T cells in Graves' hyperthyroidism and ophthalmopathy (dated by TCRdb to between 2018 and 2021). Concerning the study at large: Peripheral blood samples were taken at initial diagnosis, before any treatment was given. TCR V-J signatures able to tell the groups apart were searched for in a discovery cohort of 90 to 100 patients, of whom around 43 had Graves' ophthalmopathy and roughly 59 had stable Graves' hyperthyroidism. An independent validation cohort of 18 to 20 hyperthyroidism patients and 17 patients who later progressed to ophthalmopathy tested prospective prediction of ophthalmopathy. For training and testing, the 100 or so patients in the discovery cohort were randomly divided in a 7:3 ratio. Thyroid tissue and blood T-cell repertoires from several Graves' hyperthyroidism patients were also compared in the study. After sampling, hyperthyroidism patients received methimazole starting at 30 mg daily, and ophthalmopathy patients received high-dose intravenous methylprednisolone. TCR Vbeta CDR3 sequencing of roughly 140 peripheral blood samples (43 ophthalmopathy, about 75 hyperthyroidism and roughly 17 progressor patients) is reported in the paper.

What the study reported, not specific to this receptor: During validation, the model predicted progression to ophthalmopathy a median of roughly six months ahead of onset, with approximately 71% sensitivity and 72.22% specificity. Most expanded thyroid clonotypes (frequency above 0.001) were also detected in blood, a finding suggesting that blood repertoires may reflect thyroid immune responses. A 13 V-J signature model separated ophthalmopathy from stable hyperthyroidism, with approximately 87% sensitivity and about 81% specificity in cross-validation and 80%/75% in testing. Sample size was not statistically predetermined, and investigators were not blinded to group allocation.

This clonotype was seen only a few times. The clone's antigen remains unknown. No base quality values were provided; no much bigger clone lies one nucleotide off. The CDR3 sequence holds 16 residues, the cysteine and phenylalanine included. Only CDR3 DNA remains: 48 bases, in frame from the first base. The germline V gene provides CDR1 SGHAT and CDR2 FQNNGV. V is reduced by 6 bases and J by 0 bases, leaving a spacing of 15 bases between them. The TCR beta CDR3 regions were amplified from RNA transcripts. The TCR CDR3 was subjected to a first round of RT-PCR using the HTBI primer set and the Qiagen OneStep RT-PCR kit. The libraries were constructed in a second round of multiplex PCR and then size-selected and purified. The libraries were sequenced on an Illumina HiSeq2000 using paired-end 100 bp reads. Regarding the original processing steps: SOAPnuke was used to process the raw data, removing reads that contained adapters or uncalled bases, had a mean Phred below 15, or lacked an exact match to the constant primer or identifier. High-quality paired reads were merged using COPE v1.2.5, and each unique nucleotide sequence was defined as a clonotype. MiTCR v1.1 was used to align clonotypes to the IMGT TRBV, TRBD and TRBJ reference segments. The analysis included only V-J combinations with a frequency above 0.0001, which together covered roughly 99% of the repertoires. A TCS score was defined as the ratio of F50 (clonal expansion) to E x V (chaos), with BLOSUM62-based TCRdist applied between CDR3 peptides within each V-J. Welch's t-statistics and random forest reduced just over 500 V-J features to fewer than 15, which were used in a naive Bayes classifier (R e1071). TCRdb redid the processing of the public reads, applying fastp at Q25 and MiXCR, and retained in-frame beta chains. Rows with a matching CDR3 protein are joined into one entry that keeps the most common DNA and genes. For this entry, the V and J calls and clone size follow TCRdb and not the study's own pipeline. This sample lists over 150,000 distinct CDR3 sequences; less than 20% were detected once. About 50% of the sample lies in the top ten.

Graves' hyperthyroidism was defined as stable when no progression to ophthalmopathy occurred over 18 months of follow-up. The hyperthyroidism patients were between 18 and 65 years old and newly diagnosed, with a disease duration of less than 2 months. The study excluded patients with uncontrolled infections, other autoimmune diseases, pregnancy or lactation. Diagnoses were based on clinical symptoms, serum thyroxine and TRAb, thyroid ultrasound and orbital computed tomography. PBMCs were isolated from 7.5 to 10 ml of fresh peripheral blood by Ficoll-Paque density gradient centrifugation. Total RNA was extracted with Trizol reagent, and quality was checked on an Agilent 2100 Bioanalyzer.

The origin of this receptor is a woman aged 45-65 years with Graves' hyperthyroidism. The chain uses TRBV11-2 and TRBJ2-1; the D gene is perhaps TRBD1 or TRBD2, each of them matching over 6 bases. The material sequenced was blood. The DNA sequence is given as TGTGCCAGCAGTGATAGGGGGGCCAACTCCTACAATGAGCAGTTCTTC. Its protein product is CASSDRGANSYNEQFF. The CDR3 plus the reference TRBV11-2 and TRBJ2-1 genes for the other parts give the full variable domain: EAGVAQSPRYKIIEKRQSVAFWCNPISGHATLYWYQQILGQGPKLLIQFQNNGVVDDSQLPKDRFSAERLKGVDSTLKIQPAKLEDSAVYLCASSDRGANSYNEQFFGPGTRLTVL.